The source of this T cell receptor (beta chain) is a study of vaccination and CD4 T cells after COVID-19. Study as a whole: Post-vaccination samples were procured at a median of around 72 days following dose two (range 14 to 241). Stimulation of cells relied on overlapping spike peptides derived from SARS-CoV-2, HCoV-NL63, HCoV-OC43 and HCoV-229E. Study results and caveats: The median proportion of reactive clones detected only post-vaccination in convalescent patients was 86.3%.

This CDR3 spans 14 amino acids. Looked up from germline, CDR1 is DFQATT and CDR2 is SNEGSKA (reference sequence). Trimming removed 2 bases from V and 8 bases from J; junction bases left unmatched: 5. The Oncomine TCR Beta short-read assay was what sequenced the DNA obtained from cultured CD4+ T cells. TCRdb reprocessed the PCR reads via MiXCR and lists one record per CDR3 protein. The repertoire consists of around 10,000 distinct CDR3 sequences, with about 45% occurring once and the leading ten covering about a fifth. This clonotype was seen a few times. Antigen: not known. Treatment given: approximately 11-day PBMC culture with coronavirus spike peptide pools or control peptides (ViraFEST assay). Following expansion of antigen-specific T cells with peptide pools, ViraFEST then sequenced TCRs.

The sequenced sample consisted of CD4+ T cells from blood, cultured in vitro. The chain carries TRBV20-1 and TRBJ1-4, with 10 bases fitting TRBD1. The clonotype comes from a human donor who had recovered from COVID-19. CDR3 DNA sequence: TGCAGTGCTAGACTGGGACAGGGGTGGGAAAAACTGTTTTTT. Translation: CSARLGQGWEKLFF.